These 25 T cell receptor beta chains were sequenced from one sample in a study of blood T cell repertoires in COVID-19. The data were produced by immunoSEQ multiplex PCR, yet TCRdb's version contains in-frame clones alone and is incomplete. The repertoire holds roughly 59,000 clones, with over 75% as singletons. Sequencing was done on a sample of peripheral blood. The receptors derive from a human donor in a cohort sampled during active COVID-19.

V usage is TRBV4-3 and J usage is TRBJ2-1; D gene unclear. V dropped 1 base and J dropped 8 bases, with 12 bases sitting between them. The CDR3 is made up of 14 amino acids. Germline V gene sequence: CDR1 LGHNA, CDR2 YSLEER. The CDR3 region has the DNA TGCGCCAGCAGCCAAGGTTCTCTCTTAGATGAGCAGTTCTTC. Its protein is CASSQGSLLDEQFF.

This clone was seen once. This chain uses TRBV5-4 with TRBJ1-2; D is perhaps TRBD1 (6 bases). This CDR3 region has 13 residues. Trimming cost V 4 bases and J 2 bases, with 9 bases left between them. In germline, CDR1 is SGHNT, CDR2 YYREEE (reference sequence). The CDR3 DNA reads TGTGCCAGCAGCCCGGACAGAAACTATGGCTACACCTTC. It specifies CASSPDRNYGYTF. The full variable domain, with the rest looked up from reference TRBV5-4 and TRBJ1-2, is ETGVTQSPTHLIKTRGQQVTLRCSSQSGHNTVSWYQQALGQGPQFIFQYYREEENGRGNFPPRFSGLQFPNYSSELNVNALELDDSALYLCASSPDRNYGYTFGSGTRLTVV.

The V gene is TRBV18, the J gene TRBJ1-5; weak D call: TRBD1 (5 bases). The V and J ends lost 4 bases and 2 bases respectively, with 9 bases between them. The CDR3 is 14 residues long. In germline, CDR1 is KGHSH, CDR2 LQKENI. In DNA form, the CDR3 reads TGTGCCAGCTCACAGACAGTCGGCAATCAGCCCCAGCATTTT. This translates into CASSQTVGNQPQHF. Supplemented by reference TRBV18 and TRBJ1-5, the full variable domain reads NAGVMQNPRHLVRRRGQEARLRCSPMKGHSHVYWYRQLPEEGLKFMVYLQKENIIDESGMPKERFSAEFPKEGPSILRIQQVVRGDSAAYFCASSQTVGNQPQHFGDGTRLSIL.

In the case of this clone: One end of the junction fails to match germline, which may point to a read error. The V gene is TRBV4-3, the J gene TRBJ2-7; 8 bases line up with TRBD2. The CDR3 loop spans 15 amino acids. Germline V gives CDR1 LGHNA, CDR2 YSLEER. The CDR3 coding sequence is TGCGCCAGCAGCCAAGATCGTCTAGCGGGCCGTCTACTTCACTTC. Translated, it gives CASSQDRLAGRLLHF.

The chain is built from TRBV14 and TRBJ2-7; D is possibly TRBD1 (6 bases). The CDR3 is 14 residues long. In germline, CDR1 is SGHDN, CDR2 FVKESK. The V end lost 1 base, the J end lost 7 bases, and 14 bases lay between the germline ends. Written as DNA, the CDR3 is TGTGCCAGCAGCCAAGGGTTACAGGGATATGAGCAGTACTTC. Translating it yields CASSQGLQGYEQYF.

This sequence joins TRBV7-9 and TRBJ2-7; no definite D call. The CDR3 consists of 14 residues. Per germline, CDR1 SEHNR and CDR2 FQNEAQ (reference sequence). With 1 base removed from V and 6 bases from J, the gap between germline ends came to 13 bases. The CDR3 coding sequence is TGTGCCAGCAGCTTAGATTGGAGAGGTCTCGAGCAGTACTTC. Amino acids: CASSLDWRGLEQYF.

The chain carries TRBV2 and TRBJ1-2, with 7 bases identical to TRBD1. With V trimmed by 6 bases and J by 4 bases, 11 bases remained unmatched. Per the germline V gene, CDR1 is SNHLY and CDR2 is FYNNEI. The CDR3 extends over 15 amino acids. CDR3 amino acids: CASSAEGGATYGYTF. In DNA form, the CDR3 reads TGTGCCAGCAGCGCCGAAGGGGGCGCGACCTATGGCTACACCTTC.

The chain carries TRBV6-6 and TRBJ2-2; the match to TRBD2 covers 13 bases. V shed 5 bases, J shed 8 bases, and the junction held 11 bases outside the gene matches. This CDR3 is built from 17 residues. Germline lookup yields CDR1 MNHNY and CDR2 SVGAGI (reference sequence). CDR3 loop: CASSPGLAGAGGGELFF. In DNA, the CDR3 is TGTGCCAGCAGTCCAGGACTAGCGGGGGCCGGAGGTGGGGAGCTGTTTTTT.

The chain recombines TRBV4-2 with TRBJ2-2; 13 positions match TRBD2. Per germline, CDR1 LGHNA and CDR2 YNFKEQ. The CDR3 covers 18 residues. Unmatched junction bases numbered 6, after V lost 0 bases and J lost 5 bases. This CDR3 is CASSQDLVLAGGTGELFF. The CDR3 DNA reads TGTGCCAGCAGCCAAGATCTAGTACTAGCGGGGGGGACCGGGGAGCTGTTTTTT.

The J gene is TRBJ1-1, the V gene TRBV7-4, with D uncertain. V was pared by 5 bases and J by 1 base, with 11 bases between. Germline CDR1 reads SGHVT; CDR2 reads SQSDAQ. The CDR3 length is 14 residues. The CDR3 nucleotides are TGTGCCAGCAGCCCCGGGGTACGGAACACTGAAGCTTTCTTT. Translated: CASSPGVRNTEAFF.

This clone was detected only a few times. The chain joins TRBV7-2 to TRBJ2-1, with D maybe TRBD2 (5 bases). Germline lookup yields CDR1 SGHTA and CDR2 FQGNSA. This CDR3 has 13 amino acids. V lost 1 base, J lost 14 bases, and 15 bases lay in between. The CDR3 nucleotides are TGTGCCAGCAGCTTAGTGGATGATAGCGTGAAGTTCTTC. Protein: CASSLVDDSVKFF. Variable domain in full (rest from reference TRBV7-2 and TRBJ2-1): GAGVSQSPSNKVTEKGKDVELRCDPISGHTALYWYRQSLGQGLEFLIYFQGNSAPDKSGLPSDRFSAERTGGSVSTLTIQRTQQEDSAVYLCASSLVDDSVKFFGPGTRLTVL.

The CDR3 DNA is TGCGCCAGCCAGGGACTAACAGATACGCAGTATTTT. Protein: CASQGLTDTQYF. The rearrangement uses TRBV5-1 and TRBJ2-3, with 7 bases aligning to TRBD2. V lost 7 bases to trimming and J lost 3 bases; unmatched junction nucleotides: 2. The CDR3 loop spans 12 amino acids. Per the germline V gene, CDR1 is SGHRS and CDR2 is YFSETQ.

This clone was counted a single time. The chain joins TRBV6-5 to TRBJ2-3, with TRBD1 matching over 8 bases. CDR1 is MNHEY and CDR2 is SVGAGI in the germline V gene. CDR3 size: 15 residues. V was pared by 4 bases and J by 3 bases, with 6 bases of the junction left unmatched. CDR3 residues: CASSSTGGWTDTQYF. CDR3 nucleotides: TGTGCCAGCAGTTCTACAGGGGGGTGGACAGATACGCAGTATTTT.

The J gene is TRBJ1-1, the V gene TRBV5-4; possibly TRBD1 for D (6 bases). Per germline, CDR1 SGHNT and CDR2 YYREEE (reference sequence). Trimming left V 1 base short and J 1 base short, with 8 bases between. The CDR3 spans 14 residues. CDR3 nucleotides: TGTGCCAGCAGCTTGACAGGGACGAACACTGAAGCTTTCTTT. Translating gives CASSLTGTNTEAFF.

The V and J genes are TRBV7-9 and TRBJ2-5; D possibly corresponds to TRBD1 (5 bases). The CDR3 extends over 13 amino acids. In germline, CDR1 is SEHNR, CDR2 FQNEAQ (reference sequence). Trimming pared 8 bases from V and 1 base from J, leaving 11 bases between. The CDR3 here is CASLADIQETQYF. The CDR3 region has the DNA TGTGCCAGCCTCGCGGACATCCAAGAGACCCAGTACTTC.

The chain carries TRBV5-8 and TRBJ1-1, with 7 bases matching TRBD1. The V gene's germline CDR1 is SGHTS and CDR2 YDEGEE. The CDR3 covers 12 residues. V shed 3 bases, J shed 9 bases, and the junction held 5 bases outside the gene matches. The CDR3 coding sequence is TGTGCCAGCAGCTATGGACAGGTGAAAGCTTTCTTT. Residues: CASSYGQVKAFF.

This chain joins TRBV7-3 and TRBJ2-3, with 8 bases aligning to TRBD1. CDR3 length: 14 amino acids. The germline CDR1 and CDR2 sequences are SGHTA and FQGTGA. V lost 2 bases and J lost 4; bases outside the gene matches: 2. The CDR3: CASSLSGGADTQYF. DNA of the CDR3: TGTGCCAGCAGCTTATCAGGGGGCGCAGATACGCAGTATTTT.

This chain connects TRBV7-2 to TRBJ2-7; D is uncertain. V was clipped by 5 bases and J by 0 bases, with 11 bases between them. Germline CDR1 reads SGHTA; CDR2 reads FQGNSA. This CDR3 spans 14 amino acids. CDR3 coding DNA: TGTGCCAGCAGCCTCGGGTCTTACTCCTACGAGCAGTACTTC. Translation: CASSLGSYSYEQYF. Supplemented by reference TRBV7-2 and TRBJ2-7, the full variable domain reads GAGVSQSPSNKVTEKGKDVELRCDPISGHTALYWYRQSLGQGLEFLIYFQGNSAPDKSGLPSDRFSAERTGGSVSTLTIQRTQQEDSAVYLCASSLGSYSYEQYFGPGTRLTVT.

This clone was counted between two and nine times. DNA for the CDR3: TGTGCCAGCAGGGCGGGAAATGAGCAGTTCTTC. Amino acids: CASRAGNEQFF. The chain uses TRBV2 and TRBJ2-1; D might be TRBD2 (6 bases). This CDR3 has 11 residues. Trimming shortened V by 6 bases and J by 7 bases, and 7 bases separated the two germline ends. The germline V gene encodes CDR1 SNHLY and CDR2 FYNNEI.

J is TRBJ2-7 and V is TRBV20-1, with no clear D. In germline, CDR1 is DFQATT, CDR2 SNEGSKA (reference sequence). The CDR3 length is 11 residues. V was clipped by 3 bases and J by 6 bases, with 9 bases between them. The CDR3, as DNA: TGCAGTGCTAGGTACGGGTCCGAGCAGTACTTC. This translates into CSARYGSEQYF.

This rearrangement joins TRBV28 to TRBJ2-7, with D hard to call. The V end lost 3 bases, the J end lost 6 bases, and 24 bases lay between the germline ends. CDR1 and CDR2 from the germline V gene are MDHEN and SYDVKM. CDR3 length equals 17 residues. CDR3 sequence reads: CASSFISLLDARPEQYF. CDR3 in DNA: TGTGCCAGCAGTTTCATCTCCCTCCTAGACGCACGTCCCGAGCAGTACTTC.

J is TRBJ1-4 and V is TRBV28, with a tentative D call TRBD1 (5 bases). Germline values: CDR1 MDHEN, CDR2 SYDVKM. This CDR3 spans 15 amino acids. The V gene lost 4 bases and the J gene lost 4 bases, with 13 bases spanning the gap. The CDR3, as DNA: TGTGCCAGCAGTTCCCGACAGTCCGTTAATGAAAAACTGTTTTTT. As protein: CASSSRQSVNEKLFF.

The table lists this clone with a few counts. The chain employs TRBV15 and TRBJ2-2, with 7 positions matching TRBD1. This CDR3 spans 14 amino acids. Germline-derived CDR1 and CDR2 are LNHNV and YYDKDF (reference sequence). Trimming cost V 8 bases and J 4 bases; bases outside gene matches: 7. The CDR3 sequence: CATRARGSTGELFF. The DNA for the CDR3 is TGTGCCACCCGCGCCAGGGGGAGCACCGGGGAGCTGTTTTTT.

This clone was seen once. The chain joins TRBV6-4 to TRBJ1-6; 7 bases agree with TRBD1. The length of the CDR3 is 15 residues. The V gene end was trimmed by 6 bases and the J gene end by 5 bases; junction bases not matched to a gene: 7. Germline assignment: CDR1 MRHNA and CDR2 SNTAGT. For the CDR3, the DNA is TGTGCCAGCAGGGCCTTCAGGGGGGATAATTCACCCCTCCACTTT. Translated: CASRAFRGDNSPLHF.

J is TRBJ2-7 and V is TRBV5-4, with D perhaps TRBD2 (6 bases). The germline gives CDR1 SGHNT, CDR2 YYREEE (reference sequence). Trimming pared 4 bases from V and 2 bases from J, leaving 13 bases between. The CDR3 sequence is 14 residues long. The CDR3, as DNA: TGTGCCAGCAGCCTCAAAAGCGGGCCCTACGAGCAGTACTTC. Translated: CASSLKSGPYEQYF.